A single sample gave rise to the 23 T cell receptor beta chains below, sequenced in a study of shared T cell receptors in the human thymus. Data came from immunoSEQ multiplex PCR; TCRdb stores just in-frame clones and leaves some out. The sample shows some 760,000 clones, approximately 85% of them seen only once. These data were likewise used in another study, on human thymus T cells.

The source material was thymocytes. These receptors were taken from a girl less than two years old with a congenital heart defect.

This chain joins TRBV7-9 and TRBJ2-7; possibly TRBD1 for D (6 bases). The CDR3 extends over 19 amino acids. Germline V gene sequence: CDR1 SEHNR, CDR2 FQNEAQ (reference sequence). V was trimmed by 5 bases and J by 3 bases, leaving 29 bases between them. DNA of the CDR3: TGTGCCAGCAGCCCCCAGGGGCCGTACGACAGTGCGCAAATCTACGAGCAGTACTTC. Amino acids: CASSPQGPYDSAQIYEQYF.

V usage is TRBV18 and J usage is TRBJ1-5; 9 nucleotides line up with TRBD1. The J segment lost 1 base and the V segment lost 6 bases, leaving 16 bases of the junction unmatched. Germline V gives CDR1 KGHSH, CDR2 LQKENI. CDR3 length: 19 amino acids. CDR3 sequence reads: CASSPFPTGGTVSNQPQHF. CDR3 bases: TGTGCCAGCTCTCCTTTTCCGACAGGGGGAACTGTGAGCAATCAGCCCCAGCATTTT.

The CDR3 region is CASSTPHRGAGETQYF. DNA of the CDR3: TGTGCCAGTAGTACCCCCCACCGCGGGGCTGGGGAGACCCAGTACTTC. This sequence joins TRBV19 and TRBJ2-5; D is perhaps TRBD2 (6 bases). The V end was cut by 4 bases, the J end by 5 bases, with 20 bases between. In germline, CDR1 is LNHDA, CDR2 SQIVND (reference sequence). The CDR3 spans 16 residues.

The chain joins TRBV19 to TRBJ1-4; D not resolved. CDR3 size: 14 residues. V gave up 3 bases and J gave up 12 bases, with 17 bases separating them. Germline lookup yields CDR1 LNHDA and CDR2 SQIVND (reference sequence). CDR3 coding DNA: TGTGCCAGTAGTATTCCGCGGGCGGGGAAGGAACTGTTTTTT. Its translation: CASSIPRAGKELFF.

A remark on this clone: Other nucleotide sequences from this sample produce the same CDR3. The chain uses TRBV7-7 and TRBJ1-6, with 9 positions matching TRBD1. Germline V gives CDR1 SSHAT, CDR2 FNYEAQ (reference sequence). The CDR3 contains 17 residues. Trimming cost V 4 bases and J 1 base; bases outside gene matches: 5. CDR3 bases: TGTGCCAGCAGCTCTCAACAGGGGGCGTCCTATAATTCACCCCTCCACTTT. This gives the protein CASSSQQGASYNSPLHF. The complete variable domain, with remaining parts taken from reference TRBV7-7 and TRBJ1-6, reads GAGVSQSPRYKVTKRGQDVTLRCDPISSHATLYWYQQALGQGPEFLTYFNYEAQPDKSGLPSDRFSAERPEGSISTLTIQRTEQRDSAMYRCASSSQQGASYNSPLHFGNGTRLTVT.

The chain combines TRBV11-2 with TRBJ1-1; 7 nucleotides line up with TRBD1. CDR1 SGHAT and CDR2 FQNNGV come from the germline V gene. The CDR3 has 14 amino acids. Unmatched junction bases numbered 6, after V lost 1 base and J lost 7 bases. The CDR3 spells CASSLVGQAYEAFF. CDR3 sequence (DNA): TGTGCCAGCAGCTTAGTAGGACAGGCATATGAAGCTTTCTTT.

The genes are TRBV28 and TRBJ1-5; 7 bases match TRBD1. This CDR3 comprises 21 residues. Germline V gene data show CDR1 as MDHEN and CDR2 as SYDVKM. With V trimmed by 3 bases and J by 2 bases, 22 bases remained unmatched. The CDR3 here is CASSLNPRTGLPSLGNQPQHF. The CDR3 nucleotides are TGTGCCAGCAGTTTGAATCCAAGGACAGGACTCCCTTCTCTGGGCAATCAGCCCCAGCATTTT.

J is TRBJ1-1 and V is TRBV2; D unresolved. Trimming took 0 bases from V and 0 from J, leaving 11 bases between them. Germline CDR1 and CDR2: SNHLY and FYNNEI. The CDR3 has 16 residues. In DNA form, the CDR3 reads TGTGCCAGCAGTGAAGCTTTCCGGAGGGTGAACACTGAAGCTTTCTTT. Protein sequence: CASSEAFRRVNTEAFF.

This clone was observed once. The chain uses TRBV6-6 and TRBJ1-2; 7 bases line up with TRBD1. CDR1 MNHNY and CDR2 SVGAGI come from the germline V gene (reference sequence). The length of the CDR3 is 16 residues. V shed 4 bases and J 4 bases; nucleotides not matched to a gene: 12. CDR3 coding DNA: TGTGCCAGCAGTTTACCCTTGAGCAGGGGGGTCTATGGCTACACCTTC. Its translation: CASSLPLSRGVYGYTF.

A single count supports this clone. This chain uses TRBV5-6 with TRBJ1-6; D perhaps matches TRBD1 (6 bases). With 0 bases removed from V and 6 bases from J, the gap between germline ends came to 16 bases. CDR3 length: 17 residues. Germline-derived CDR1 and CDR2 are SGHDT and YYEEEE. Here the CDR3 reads CASSLEGWGQGNSPLHF. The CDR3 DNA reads TGTGCCAGCAGCTTGGAGGGTTGGGGACAAGGTAATTCACCCCTCCACTTT.

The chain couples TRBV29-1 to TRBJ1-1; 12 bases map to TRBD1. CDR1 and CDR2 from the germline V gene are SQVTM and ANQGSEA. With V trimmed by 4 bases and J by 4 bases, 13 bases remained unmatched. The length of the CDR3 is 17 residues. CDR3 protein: CSVVGLGQGAGGTEAFF. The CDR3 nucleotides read TGCAGCGTTGTGGGTTTGGGACAGGGGGCGGGAGGCACTGAAGCTTTCTTT.

The CDR3 reads CAWSPDRGPYNEQFF. The DNA for the CDR3 is TGTGCCTGGAGCCCTGACAGGGGACCTTACAATGAGCAGTTCTTC. This sequence joins TRBV30 and TRBJ2-1; 8 nucleotides agree with TRBD1. The CDR3 is 15 amino acids. From germline, CDR1 is GTSNPN and CDR2 SVGIG (reference sequence). The J segment lost 4 bases and the V segment lost 3 bases, leaving 8 bases of the junction unmatched.

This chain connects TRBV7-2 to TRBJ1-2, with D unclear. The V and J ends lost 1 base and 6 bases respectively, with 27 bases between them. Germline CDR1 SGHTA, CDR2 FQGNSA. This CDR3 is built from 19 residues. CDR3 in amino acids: CASSLDVEGPAGFGNGYTF. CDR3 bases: TGTGCCAGCAGCTTAGACGTCGAGGGTCCCGCGGGATTTGGGAATGGCTACACCTTC.

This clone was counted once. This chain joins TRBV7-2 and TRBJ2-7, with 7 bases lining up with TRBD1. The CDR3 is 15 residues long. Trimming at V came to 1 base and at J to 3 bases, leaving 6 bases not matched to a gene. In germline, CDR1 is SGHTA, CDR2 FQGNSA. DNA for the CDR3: TGTGCCAGCAGCTTAGATGGGACAGTGTACTACGAGCAGTACTTC. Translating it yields CASSLDGTVYYEQYF.

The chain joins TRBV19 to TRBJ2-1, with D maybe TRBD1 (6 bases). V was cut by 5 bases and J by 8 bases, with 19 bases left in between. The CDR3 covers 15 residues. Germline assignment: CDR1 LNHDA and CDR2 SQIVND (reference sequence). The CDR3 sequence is CASSATLSGADEQFF. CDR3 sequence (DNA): TGTGCCAGTAGTGCCACTCTCTCAGGGGCGGATGAGCAGTTCTTC.

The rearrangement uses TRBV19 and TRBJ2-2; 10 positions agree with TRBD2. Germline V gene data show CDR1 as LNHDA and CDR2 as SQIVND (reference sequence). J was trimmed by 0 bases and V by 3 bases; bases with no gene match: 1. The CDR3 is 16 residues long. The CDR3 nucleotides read TGTGCCAGTAGTATGAGCGGGGGGGCGAACACCGGGGAGCTGTTTTTT. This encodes CASSMSGGANTGELFF.

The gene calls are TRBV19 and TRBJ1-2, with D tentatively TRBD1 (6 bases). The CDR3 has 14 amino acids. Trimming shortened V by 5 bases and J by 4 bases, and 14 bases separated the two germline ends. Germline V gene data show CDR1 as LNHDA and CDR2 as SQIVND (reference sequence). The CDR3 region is CASSSSQGSYGYTF. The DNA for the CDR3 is TGTGCCAGTAGTTCCTCACAGGGTTCCTATGGCTACACCTTC. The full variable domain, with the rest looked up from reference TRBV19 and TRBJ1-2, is DGGITQSPKYLFRKEGQNVTLSCEQNLNHDAMYWYRQDPGQGLRLIYYSQIVNDFQKGDIAEGYSVSREKKESFPLTVTSAQKNPTAFYLCASSSSQGSYGYTFGSGTRLTVV.

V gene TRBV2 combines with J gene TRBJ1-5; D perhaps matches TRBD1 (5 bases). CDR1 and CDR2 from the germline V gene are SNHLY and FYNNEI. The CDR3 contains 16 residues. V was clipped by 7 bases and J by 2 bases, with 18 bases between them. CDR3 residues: CASTACRQMGNQPQHF. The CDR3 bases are TGTGCCAGCACTGCGTGCCGACAGATGGGCAATCAGCCCCAGCATTTT.

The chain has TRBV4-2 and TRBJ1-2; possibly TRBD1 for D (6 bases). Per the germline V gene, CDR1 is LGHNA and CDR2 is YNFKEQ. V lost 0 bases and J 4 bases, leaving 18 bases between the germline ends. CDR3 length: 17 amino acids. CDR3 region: CASSQEGTFPLAYGYTF. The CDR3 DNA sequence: TGTGCCAGCAGCCAAGAAGGGACATTCCCGCTAGCCTATGGCTACACCTTC.

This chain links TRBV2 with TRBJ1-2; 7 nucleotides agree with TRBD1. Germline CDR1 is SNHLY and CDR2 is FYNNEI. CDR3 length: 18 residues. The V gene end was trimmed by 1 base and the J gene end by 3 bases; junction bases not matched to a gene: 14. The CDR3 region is CASSEVYFTVDRDYGYTF. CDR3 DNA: TGTGCCAGCAGTGAAGTCTATTTTACGGTTGACAGGGACTATGGCTACACCTTC. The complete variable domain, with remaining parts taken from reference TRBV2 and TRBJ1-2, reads EPEVTQTPSHQVTQMGQEVILRCVPISNHLYFYWYRQILGQKVEFLVSFYNNEISEKSEIFDDQFSVERPDGSNFTLKIRSTKLEDSAMYFCASSEVYFTVDRDYGYTFGSGTRLTVV.

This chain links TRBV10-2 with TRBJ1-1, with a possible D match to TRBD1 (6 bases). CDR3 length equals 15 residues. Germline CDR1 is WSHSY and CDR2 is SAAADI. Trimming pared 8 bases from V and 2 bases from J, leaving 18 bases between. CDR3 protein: CASQTGGTTNTEAFF. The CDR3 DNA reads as TGCGCCAGCCAGACAGGTGGGACCACTAACACTGAAGCTTTCTTT.

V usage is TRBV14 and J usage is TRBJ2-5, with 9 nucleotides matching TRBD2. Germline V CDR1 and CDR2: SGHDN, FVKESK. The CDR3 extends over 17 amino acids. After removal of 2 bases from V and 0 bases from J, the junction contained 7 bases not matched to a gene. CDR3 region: CASSQPASGEYQETQYF. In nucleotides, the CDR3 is TGTGCCAGCAGCCAACCAGCTAGCGGGGAGTACCAAGAGACCCAGTACTTC.

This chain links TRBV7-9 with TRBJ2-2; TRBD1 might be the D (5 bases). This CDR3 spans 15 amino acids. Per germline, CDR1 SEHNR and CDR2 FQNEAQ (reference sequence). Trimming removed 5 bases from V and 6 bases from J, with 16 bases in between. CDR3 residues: CASSTSPGRSGELFF. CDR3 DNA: TGTGCCAGCAGCACCTCGCCAGGGCGGTCCGGGGAGCTGTTTTTT.